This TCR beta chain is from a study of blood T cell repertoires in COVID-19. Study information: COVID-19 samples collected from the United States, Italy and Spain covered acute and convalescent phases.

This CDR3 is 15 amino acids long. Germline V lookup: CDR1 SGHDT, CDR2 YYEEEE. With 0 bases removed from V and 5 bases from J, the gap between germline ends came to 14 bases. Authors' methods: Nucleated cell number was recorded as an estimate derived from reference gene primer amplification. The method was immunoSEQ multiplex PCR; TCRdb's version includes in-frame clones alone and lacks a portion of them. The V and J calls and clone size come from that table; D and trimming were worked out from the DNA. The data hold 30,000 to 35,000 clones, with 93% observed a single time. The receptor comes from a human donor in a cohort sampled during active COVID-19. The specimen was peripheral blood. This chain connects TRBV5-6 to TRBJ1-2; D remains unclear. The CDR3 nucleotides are TGTGCCAGCAGCTTGGATTATGTATCGGGGTATGGCTACACCTTC. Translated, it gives CASSLDYVSGYGYTF.